The T cell receptor beta chain under discussion was sequenced for a study of cytomegalovirus exposure and HLA in healthy donors. The overall study: Early released data comprised around 85 million unique TCRs from HLA-typed donors.

A remark on this clone: Its antigen is as yet unknown.

With 60 Vbeta and 13 Jbeta primers, the PCR was carried out. Repertoires were generated with immunoSEQ multiplex PCR, while TCRdb's copy carries only in-frame clones and drops some. Of 75,000 to 100,000 clones listed, roughly 76% are singletons. Losses at the gene ends were 9 bases for V and 8 bases for J; bases not matched to a gene: 10. CDR3 length: 13 residues. The V gene's germline CDR1 is SNHLY and CDR2 FYNNEI. Study-wide points: The HLA-A and HLA-B alleles of most subjects were reportedly predicted accurately from TCR beta sequences. Earlier analysis yielded a pattern in which most TCR beta V segments were productive about 90% or about 30% of the time. Analysis was carried out at a later point, and it linked a missense DCLRE1C variant to TCR beta V- and J-gene trimming.

This chain uses TRBV2 with TRBJ1-2; 9 nucleotides match TRBD1. Material: PBMCs. This clonotype was obtained from a man aged 35 to 55 in good health and CMV-seronegative. The CDR3 DNA reads TGTGCCAGAAGCCGGGACAGGGAAAGGGGCTACACCTTC. Its protein product is CARSRDRERGYTF.